What follows are 18 T cell receptor beta chains derived from one specimen sequenced in a study of OX40 agonist ivuxolimab in advanced cancers. Clones were sequenced by immunoSEQ multiplex PCR, and TCRdb holds only the in-frame ones, with some missing. The table records some 21,000 clones, 70% to 90% of them present only once. The starting material was CD4+ or CD8+ T cells sorted from blood, obtained in a trial of the OX40 agonist ivuxolimab. These receptor sequences come from an adult with an advanced solid tumor such as melanoma, head and neck, liver or kidney cancer.

The J gene is TRBJ1-5, the V gene TRBV13; D is undetermined. The CDR3 covers 13 residues. Per the germline V gene, CDR1 is PRHDT and CDR2 is FYEKMQ (reference sequence). V shed 5 bases and J shed 5 bases, with 10 bases lying between them. This chain's CDR3 is CASSAGAYQPQHF. DNA for the CDR3: TGTGCCAGCAGCGCCGGAGCCTATCAGCCCCAGCATTTT.

V usage is TRBV5-6 and J usage is TRBJ2-7, with 7 positions matching TRBD2. V dropped 1 base and J dropped 2; count of bases not matched to a gene: 6. The germline V gene encodes CDR1 SGHDT and CDR2 YYEEEE. CDR3 length equals 15 residues. The CDR3 sequence is CASSLFALATYEQYF. CDR3 nucleotide sequence: TGTGCCAGCAGCTTGTTTGCACTAGCGACCTACGAGCAGTACTTC.

V usage is TRBV11-2 and J usage is TRBJ2-7; 9 bases fit TRBD2. The CDR3 has 15 residues. The trim removed 1 base at V and 3 bases at J, leaving 4 bases unmatched. The germline CDR1 and CDR2 sequences are SGHAT and FQNNGV. CDR3 in amino acids: CASSLATSGYYEQYF. CDR3 coding DNA: TGTGCCAGCAGCTTAGCAACTAGCGGGTACTACGAGCAGTACTTC.

Judged by abundance, this clone is medium-sized (0.01 to 0.1%). The rearrangement uses TRBV9 and TRBJ1-2; no clear D gene. This CDR3 spans 12 amino acids. Trimming removed 1 base from V and 8 bases from J, with 9 bases in between. Germline CDR1 and CDR2: SGDLS and YYNGEE. CDR3 coding DNA: TGTGCCAGCAGCGTATCCCGGTCGGGCTACACCTTC. Its protein is CASSVSRSGYTF.

The rearrangement joins TRBV7-6 to TRBJ2-1; maybe TRBD2 (6 bases). Between the trimmed V and J ends, which lost 5 bases and 5 bases, there was a span of 16 bases. Germline V CDR1 and CDR2: SGHVS, FNYEAQ. This CDR3 region has 15 residues. CDR3 nucleotides: TGTGCCAGCAGCCCCGAGGACTATCTACACAATGAGCAGTTCTTC. This encodes CASSPEDYLHNEQFF.

The chain has TRBV2 and TRBJ1-2; D is ambiguous. Germline V CDR1 and CDR2: SNHLY, FYNNEI. The CDR3 contains 11 residues. The V and J ends lost 7 bases and 4 bases respectively, with 7 bases between them. As DNA, the CDR3 is TGTGCCAGCAAGACGGCCTATGGCTACACCTTC. This gives the protein CASKTAYGYTF.

The genes are TRBV11-3 and TRBJ2-1; unclear D gene. CDR3 length: 12 amino acids. V was clipped by 1 base and J by 9 bases, with 7 bases between them. The germline V gene encodes CDR1 SGHNT and CDR2 YENEEA. The DNA of the CDR3 is TGTGCCAGCAGCTTAGGGTGGGGTGAGCAGTTCTTC. This gives the protein CASSLGWGEQFF. Looking up the rest from reference TRBV11-3 and TRBJ2-1 gives the full variable domain: EAGVVQSPRYKIIEKKQPVAFWCNPISGHNTLYWYLQNLGQGPELLIRYENEEAVDDSQLPKDRFSAERLKGVDSTLKIQPAELGDSAVYLCASSLGWGEQFFGPGTRLTVL.

J is TRBJ2-7 and V is TRBV5-1, with D perhaps matching TRBD1 or TRBD2 (5 bases each). The CDR3 totals 14 residues. V lost 1 base and J lost 3, with 11 bases in between. Per germline, CDR1 SGHRS and CDR2 YFSETQ. CDR3 sequence reads: CASSLRGRHYEQYF. The CDR3 DNA is TGCGCCAGCAGCTTGCGGGGCCGACACTACGAGCAGTACTTC.

This clone was detected only once. The chain employs TRBV13 and TRBJ1-3; the D is unclear. This CDR3 is 15 amino acids long. Trimming pared 5 bases from V and 1 base from J, leaving 12 bases between. Germline V gene sequence: CDR1 PRHDT, CDR2 FYEKMQ (reference sequence). This chain's CDR3 is CASSPPLLSGNTIYF. The DNA for the CDR3 is TGTGCCAGCAGCCCCCCCTTACTATCTGGAAACACCATATATTTT.

This rearrangement joins TRBV29-1 to TRBJ1-1; D is ambiguous. The CDR3 sequence is 12 residues long. CDR1 is SQVTM, CDR2 ANQGSEA, per germline. The V end lost 6 bases, the J end lost 2 bases, and 10 bases lay between the germline ends. The CDR3 protein is CSVPGRNTEAFF. CDR3 bases: TGCAGCGTACCCGGCAGAAACACTGAAGCTTTCTTT.

The chain links TRBV5-4 to TRBJ2-1; D could derive from TRBD1 or TRBD2 (5 bases each). Germline V gene data show CDR1 as SGHNT and CDR2 as YYREEE (reference sequence). Trimming removed 4 bases at V and 0 bases at J, with 17 bases between. This CDR3 comprises 17 residues. The CDR3 DNA sequence: TGTGCCAGCAGCACATACAGGATGACTAACTCCTACAATGAGCAGTTCTTC. Translating it yields CASSTYRMTNSYNEQFF.

The chain couples TRBV28 to TRBJ2-7, with 10 bases fitting TRBD2. Germline values: CDR1 MDHEN, CDR2 SYDVKM. The CDR3 extends over 15 amino acids. J gave up 4 bases and V 5 bases, and 8 bases lay outside the gene matches. CDR3 bases: TGTGCCAGCAGTCCCACTAGCGGGAAAGGATACGAGCAGTACTTC. Its protein product is CASSPTSGKGYEQYF.

This chain connects TRBV10-3 to TRBJ1-2, with a possible D match to TRBD1 (6 bases). Trimming shortened V by 6 bases and J by 7 bases, and 9 bases separated the two germline ends. Germline values: CDR1 ENHRY, CDR2 SYGVKD. CDR3 length equals 11 residues. CDR3 nucleotides: TGTGCCATCAGGGACAGTCGTGGCTACACCTTC. This codes for CAIRDSRGYTF.

The rearrangement uses TRBV7-9 and TRBJ2-5; 7 bases line up with TRBD1. The V gene's germline CDR1 is SEHNR and CDR2 FQNEAQ (reference sequence). The CDR3 is made up of 17 amino acids. V shed 1 base, J shed 1 base, and the junction held 9 bases outside the gene matches. The CDR3 DNA is TGTGCCAGCAGCTTAGTGGACAGGCCCGCCCCCCAAGAGACCCAGTACTTC. Translation gives CASSLVDRPAPQETQYF.

The V gene is TRBV11-2, the J gene TRBJ2-3; D is unclear. The germline V gene has CDR1 SGHAT and CDR2 FQNNGV. The CDR3 sequence is 18 residues long. The ends were cut back, 3 bases at V and 0 bases at J, with 19 bases in the middle. CDR3 nucleotide sequence: TGTGCCAGCAGCTTCCCCGACCGCCGGCCAAACAGCACAGATACGCAGTATTTT. It translates to CASSFPDRRPNSTDTQYF.

This chain connects TRBV6-1 to TRBJ2-3; weak D call: TRBD2 (6 bases). CDR1 and CDR2 (germline): MNHNS, SASEGT. The germline V and J ends were trimmed by 6 bases and 0 bases, with 10 bases remaining between them. CDR3 length equals 14 residues. CDR3: CASRWGVSTDTQYF. The CDR3 region has the DNA TGTGCCAGCAGGTGGGGGGTTAGCACAGATACGCAGTATTTT.

J is TRBJ1-2 and V is TRBV19; TRBD1 agrees at 7 bases. The V gene's germline CDR1 is LNHDA and CDR2 SQIVND (reference sequence). J lost 8 bases, V lost 10 bases, and 16 bases had no gene match. The length of the CDR3 is 14 residues. The CDR3 sequence: CATNYRGTPDGYTF. Written as DNA, the CDR3 is TGTGCCACAAATTACAGGGGCACCCCAGACGGCTACACCTTC. Full variable domain (rest looked up from reference TRBV19 and TRBJ1-2): DGGITQSPKYLFRKEGQNVTLSCEQNLNHDAMYWYRQDPGQGLRLIYYSQIVNDFQKGDIAEGYSVSREKKESFPLTVTSAQKNPTAFYLCATNYRGTPDGYTFGSGTRLTVV.

This chain connects TRBV5-4 to TRBJ1-5; D call uncertain. V lost 0 bases to trimming and J lost 4 bases, with 8 bases between them. The CDR3 is 14 amino acids. Germline values: CDR1 SGHNT, CDR2 YYREEE (reference sequence). In DNA, the CDR3 is TGTGCCAGCAGCTTGGGGCAGGCTAATCAGCCCCAGCATTTT. Translating gives CASSLGQANQPQHF.